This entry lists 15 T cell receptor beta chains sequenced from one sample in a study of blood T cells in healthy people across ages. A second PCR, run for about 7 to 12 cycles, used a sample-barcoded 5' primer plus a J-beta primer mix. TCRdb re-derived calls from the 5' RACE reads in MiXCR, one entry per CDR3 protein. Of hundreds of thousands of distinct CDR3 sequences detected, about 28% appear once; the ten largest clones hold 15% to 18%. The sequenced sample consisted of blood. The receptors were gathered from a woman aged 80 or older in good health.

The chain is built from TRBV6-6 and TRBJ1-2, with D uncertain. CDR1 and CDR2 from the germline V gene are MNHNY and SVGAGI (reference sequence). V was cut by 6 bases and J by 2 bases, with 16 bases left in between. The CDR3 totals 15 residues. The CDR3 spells CASSLGSGPNYGYTF. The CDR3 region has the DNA TGTGCCAGCAGCCTCGGCAGCGGACCCAACTATGGCTACACCTTC.

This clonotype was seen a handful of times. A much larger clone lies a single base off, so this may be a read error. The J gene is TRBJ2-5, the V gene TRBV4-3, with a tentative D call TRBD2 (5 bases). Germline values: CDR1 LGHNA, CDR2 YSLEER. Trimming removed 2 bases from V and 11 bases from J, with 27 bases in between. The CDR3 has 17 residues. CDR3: CASSQTITGLAPDEQYF. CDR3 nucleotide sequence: TGCGCCAGCAGCCAAACTATTACCGGGCTAGCACCCGATGAGCAGTACTTC.

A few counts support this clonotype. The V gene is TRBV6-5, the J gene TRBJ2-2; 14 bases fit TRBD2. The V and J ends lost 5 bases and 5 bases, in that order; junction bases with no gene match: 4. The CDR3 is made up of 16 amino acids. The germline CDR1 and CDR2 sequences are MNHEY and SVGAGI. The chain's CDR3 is CASSRLAGGLTGELFF. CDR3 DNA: TGTGCCAGCAGTCGACTAGCGGGGGGGCTAACCGGGGAGCTGTTTTTT.

The CDR3 coding sequence is TGCGCCAGCAGCCAAGATAGTAGGCGGGCTAGCGGGGGCACAGATACGCAGTATTTT. This sequence encodes CASSQDSRRASGGTDTQYF. The chain has TRBV4-1 and TRBJ2-3; 9 bases line up with TRBD2. After removal of 0 bases from V and 1 base from J, the junction contained 11 bases not matched to a gene. CDR1 is MGHRA, CDR2 YSYEKL, per germline. This CDR3 has 19 amino acids.

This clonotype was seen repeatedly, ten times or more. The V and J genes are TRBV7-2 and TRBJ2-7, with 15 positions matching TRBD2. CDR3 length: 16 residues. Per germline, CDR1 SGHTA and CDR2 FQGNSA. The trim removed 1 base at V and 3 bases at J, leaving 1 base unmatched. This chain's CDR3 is CASSLEGLAGGYEQYF. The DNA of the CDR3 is TGTGCCAGCAGCTTAGAGGGACTAGCGGGGGGCTACGAGCAGTACTTC.

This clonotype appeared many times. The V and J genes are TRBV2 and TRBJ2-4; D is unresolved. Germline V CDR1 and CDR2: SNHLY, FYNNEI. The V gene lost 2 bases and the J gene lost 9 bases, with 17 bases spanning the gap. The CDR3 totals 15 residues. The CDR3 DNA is TGTGCCAGCAGTGAACGACAAGGCCCTGGGCGCATTCAGTACTTC. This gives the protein CASSERQGPGRIQYF.

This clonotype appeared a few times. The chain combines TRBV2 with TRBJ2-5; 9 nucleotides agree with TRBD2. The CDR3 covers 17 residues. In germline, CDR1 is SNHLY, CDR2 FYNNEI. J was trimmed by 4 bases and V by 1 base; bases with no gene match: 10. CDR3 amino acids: CASSEGGPRGGLETQYF. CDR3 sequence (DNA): TGTGCCAGCAGTGAAGGGGGCCCGCGGGGGGGCCTAGAGACCCAGTACTTC.

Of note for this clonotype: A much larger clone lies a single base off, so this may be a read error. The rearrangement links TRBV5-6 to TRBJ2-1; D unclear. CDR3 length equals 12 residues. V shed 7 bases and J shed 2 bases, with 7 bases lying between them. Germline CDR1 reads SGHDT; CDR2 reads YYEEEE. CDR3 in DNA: TGTGCCAGCTTCGACCCCTACAATGAGCAGTTCTTC. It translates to CASFDPYNEQFF.

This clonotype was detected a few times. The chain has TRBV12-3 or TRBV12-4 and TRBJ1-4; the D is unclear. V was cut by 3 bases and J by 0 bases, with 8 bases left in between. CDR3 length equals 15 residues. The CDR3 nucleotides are TGTGCCAGCAGTTTTTTCTCTGCAACTAATGAAAAACTGTTTTTT. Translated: CASSFFSATNEKLFF.

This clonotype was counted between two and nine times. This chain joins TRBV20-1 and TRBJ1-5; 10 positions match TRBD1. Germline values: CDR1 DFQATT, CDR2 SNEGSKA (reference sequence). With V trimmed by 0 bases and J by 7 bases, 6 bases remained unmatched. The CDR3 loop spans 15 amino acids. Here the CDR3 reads CSARDRGQGLQPQHF. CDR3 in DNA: TGCAGTGCTAGAGATCGGGGACAGGGGCTACAGCCCCAGCATTTT.

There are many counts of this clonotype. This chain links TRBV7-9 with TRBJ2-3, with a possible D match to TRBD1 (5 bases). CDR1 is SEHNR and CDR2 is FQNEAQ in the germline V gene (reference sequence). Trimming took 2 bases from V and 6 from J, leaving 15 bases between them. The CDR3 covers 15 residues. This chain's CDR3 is CASSLSNSPGDTQYF. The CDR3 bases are TGTGCCAGCAGCTTATCTAACTCGCCAGGGGATACGCAGTATTTT. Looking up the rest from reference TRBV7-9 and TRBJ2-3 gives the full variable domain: DTGVSQNPRHKITKRGQNVTFRCDPISEHNRLYWYRQTLGQGPEFLTYFQNEAQLEKSRLLSDRFSAERPKGSFSTLEIQRTEQGDSAMYLCASSLSNSPGDTQYFGPGTRLTVL.

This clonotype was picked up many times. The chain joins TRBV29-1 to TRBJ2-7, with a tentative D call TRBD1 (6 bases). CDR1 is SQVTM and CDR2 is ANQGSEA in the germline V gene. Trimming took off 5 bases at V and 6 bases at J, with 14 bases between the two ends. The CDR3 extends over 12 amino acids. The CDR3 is CSVRDTDSEQYF. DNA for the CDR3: TGCAGCGTTCGGGACACAGACTCCGAGCAGTACTTC.

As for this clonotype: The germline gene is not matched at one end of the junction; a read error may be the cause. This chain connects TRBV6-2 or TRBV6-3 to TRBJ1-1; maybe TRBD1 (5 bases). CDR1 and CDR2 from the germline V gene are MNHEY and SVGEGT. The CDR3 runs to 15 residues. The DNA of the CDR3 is TGTGCCAGCAGAAGGGGCGTCGGGTTGAACACTGAAACTTTCTTT. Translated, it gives CASRRGVGLNTETFF.

The chain's CDR3 is CASSEQNTEAFF. As DNA, the CDR3 is TGTGCCAGCAGTGAACAGAACACTGAAGCTTTCTTT. V is TRBV6-1 and J is TRBJ1-1; D remains unclear. The CDR3 is 12 residues long. Trimming removed 2 bases at V and 1 base at J, with 2 bases between. Germline-derived CDR1 and CDR2 are MNHNS and SASEGT.

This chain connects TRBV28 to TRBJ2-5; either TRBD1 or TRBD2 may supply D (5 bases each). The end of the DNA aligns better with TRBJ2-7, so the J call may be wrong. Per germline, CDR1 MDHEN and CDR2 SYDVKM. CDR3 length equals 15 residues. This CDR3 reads CASSSQHRGGYEQYF. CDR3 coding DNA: TGTGCCAGCAGTTCTCAACACCGTGGGGGCTACGAGCAGTACTTC.